The subject of this entry is one T cell receptor (beta chain). Its antigen remains unknown. The source of the sample is a study of T cells expressing NK-cell markers. Study overall: The study sequenced eight donors, seven HCMV-seropositive and one seronegative.

Overall study results and limits: The same clonotypes also predominated in the CD3+CD56-NKG2C+ fraction of several donors.

Germline V CDR1 and CDR2: LNHNV, YYDKDF (reference sequence). CDR3 length equals 15 residues. For TCR beta, cDNA was produced by 5'RACE template switching with UMIs. TCRdb re-called the 5' RACE reads and catalogs CDR3 proteins one per entry, DNA excluded. Reported are 350,000 to 450,000 distinct CDR3 sequences; the ten largest clones contain roughly 5.4%. The receptor's source is a man between 18 and 69 years old in good health. The specimen sequenced was blood T cells: a sorted CD56 or NKG2C T cell subset, CD4+ or CD8+ T cells, or bulk PBMC T cells (not recorded which). This chain uses TRBV15 with TRBJ2-3; without DNA, the TCRdb call of TRBD1 cannot be checked. CDR3 protein: CATSSRTGRTDTQYF.